The clone carrying this T cell receptor (beta chain) was observed a few times. The record originates from a study of blood T cell repertoires in COVID-19. Across the study: Both acute and convalescent COVID-19 samples were obtained from the United States, Italy and Spain. Sources were T cells, B-cell-depleted T cells, or PBMCs; the material itself was cDNA or gDNA.

Method: immunoSEQ multiplex PCR; TCRdb's copy keeps in-frame clones and lacks some. The sample has approximately 250,000 clones; 88% are singletons. Recruitment covered roughly 22 US areas and drew participants whose ages spanned roughly 18 to 89 years. Participants had their cohort set by participant-reported clinical history. Germline V gene sequence: CDR1 LGHDT, CDR2 YNNKEL (reference sequence). Trimming cost V 4 bases and J 4 bases, with 14 bases left between them. This CDR3 spans 15 amino acids. Input material: PBMCs or T cells enriched from blood (not recorded which). This clonotype was sampled from a woman in her thirties or forties with acute COVID-19. The chain combines TRBV3-1 (or the pseudogene TRBV3-2) with TRBJ2-1, with D tentatively TRBD2 (5 bases). The CDR3 region has the DNA TGTGCCAGCAGCCCTCAACTATCGGGATACAATGAGCAGTTCTTC. Encoded protein: CASSPQLSGYNEQFF.